This entry describes one T cell receptor (beta chain). These data come from a study of blood T cell repertoires in COVID-19. Data came from immunoSEQ multiplex PCR; TCRdb stores just in-frame clones and leaves some out. This table holds roughly 280,000 clones, 80% to 90% found once. The sequenced sample was PBMCs or T cells enriched from blood (not recorded which). The receptor was derived from a woman in her twenties or thirties with acute COVID-19.

This CDR3 reads CASSQATGADYGYTF. The CDR3 region has the DNA TGCGCCAGCAGCCAAGCGACAGGGGCTGACTATGGCTACACCTTC. The rearrangement links TRBV4-3 to TRBJ1-2, with TRBD1 matching over 8 bases. The CDR3 covers 15 residues. CDR1 is LGHNA, CDR2 YSLEER, per germline. Unmatched junction bases numbered 4, after V lost 1 base and J lost 3 bases.